The text below deals with one TCR beta chain. Its antigen is not known. The primer mix had 60 Vbeta and 13 Jbeta primers. The data were produced by immunoSEQ multiplex PCR, yet TCRdb's version contains in-frame clones alone and is incomplete. Of 150,000 to 200,000 clones listed, roughly 80% are singletons. These data come from a study of cytomegalovirus exposure and HLA in healthy donors. Study-level information: An earlier analysis identified more than 95 million unique TCR beta sequences in 150 million to 200 million T cells. Overall study findings and caveats: Using a false discovery rate of 0.05, a later analysis showed that around 16,000 TCR beta sequences were associated with HLA alleles. Reports state that TCR beta sequences accurately predicted most subjects' HLA-A and HLA-B alleles. Certain sequence variants were highly shared and formed a cluster, and this cluster was likely a sequencing artifact.

The CDR3 loop spans 12 amino acids. Germline CDR1 and CDR2: MNHNS and SASEGT. With 1 base removed from V and 6 bases from J, the gap between germline ends came to 6 bases. The sample was PBMCs. The sequence derives from a woman in her thirties or forties in good health and CMV-seropositive. V is TRBV6-1 and J is TRBJ1-1; D uncertain. The CDR3 here is CASSEDTSEAFF. The CDR3 coding sequence is TGTGCCAGCAGTGAAGACACCTCTGAAGCTTTCTTT.